This is a list of T cell receptor beta chains from one sample in a study of CD8+ T cells in alopecia areata. Repertoires were generated with immunoSEQ multiplex PCR, while TCRdb's copy carries only in-frame clones and drops some. The sample lists more than 95,000 clones; around 48% were seen once. What was sequenced was NKG2D-low CD8+ T cells sorted from blood. The receptors come from a human donor with alopecia areata. Each CDR3 is given with its conserved first and last residue. A D gene is named only where the DNA matches it firmly. The size of a clone is reported for some rows only, either as once, few or many, or as a class for expanded clones.

J gene | V gene | D gene | clone size | CDR3 DNA | CDR3 protein
TRBJ2-7 | TRBV5-1 | . | once | TGCGCCAGCAGCTTGGCCGGAGTAGCGGTAGGCTACGAGCAGTACTTC | CASSLAGVAVGYEQYF
TRBJ1-2 | TRBV9 | . | . | TGTGCCAGCAGCGCAGGGGAGTACTATGGCTACACCTTC | CASSAGEYYGYTF
TRBJ2-7 | TRBV28 | . | . | TGTGCCAGCAGTTTCAACTCGGACGGTGAGCAGTACTTC | CASSFNSDGEQYF
TRBJ2-7 | TRBV29-1 | TRBD2 | . | TGCAGCGTTGGAGCGGGGTCCTACGAGCAGTACTTC | CSVGAGSYEQYF
TRBJ1-2 | TRBV30 | . | . | TGTGCCTGGAGTGCCCCCGGACGGTTCTATGGCTACACCTTC | CAWSAPGRFYGYTF
TRBJ2-3 | TRBV28 | . | . | TGTGCCACAAGACAGGCGAACACAGATACGCAGTATTTT | CATRQANTDTQYF
TRBJ2-2 | TRBV6-5 | . | . | TGTGCCAGCAGTTATGCCGGGGAGCTGTTTTTT | CASSYAGELFF
TRBJ1-1 | TRBV20-1 | . | . | TGCAGTGCCCAGGGGCCTGAAGCTTTCTTT | CSAQGPEAFF
TRBJ2-5 | TRBV13 | TRBD2 | few | TGTGCCAGCAGCCACAGGACTAGCCACCAAGAGACCCAGTACTTC | CASSHRTSHQETQYF
TRBJ2-1 | TRBV4-1 | . | . | TGCGCCAGCAGCCAAGTGACAAGCTCCTACAATGAGCAGTTCTTC | CASSQVTSSYNEQFF
TRBJ1-5 | TRBV7-2 | TRBD1 | . | TGTGCCAGCAGCTTAGTGGGACAGGGGGAAGATCAGCCCCAGCATTTT | CASSLVGQGEDQPQHF